This T cell receptor beta chain appears in the sequencing data of a study of T-cell memory formation after mild COVID-19. One entry per CDR3 protein, called by TCRdb with MiXCR from the 5' RACE reads. The sample includes around 440,000 distinct CDR3 sequences, approximately 18% of them seen just once. A word on this clonotype: Its antigen is undetermined.

Study-wide findings and caveats: Mostly located in CM and EM were contracting CD4+ clones, with contracting CD8+ clones located in EMRA.

The sample taken for sequencing was PBMCs or a T cell subset sorted from them (not recorded which). The TCR comes from an adult woman who had mild COVID-19 (a few samples of this study predate the infection). Cell type and time point are not known.

CDR3 DNA sequence: TGTGCCAGCAGCTATTCGGACGGGAACACTGAAGCTTTCTTT. This gives the protein CASSYSDGNTEAFF. This sequence joins TRBV3-1 and TRBJ1-1; no firm D call. Trimming removed 5 bases at V and 1 base at J, with 11 bases between. Germline V gene sequence: CDR1 LGHDT, CDR2 YNNKEL (reference sequence). The CDR3 contains 14 residues. The full variable domain, rest sourced from reference TRBV3-1 and TRBJ1-1, is DTAVSQTPKYLVTQMGNDKSIKCEQNLGHDTMYWYKQDSKKFLKIMFSYNNKELIINETVPNRFSPKSPDKAHLNLHINSLELGDSAVYFCASSYSDGNTEAFFGQGTRLTVV.